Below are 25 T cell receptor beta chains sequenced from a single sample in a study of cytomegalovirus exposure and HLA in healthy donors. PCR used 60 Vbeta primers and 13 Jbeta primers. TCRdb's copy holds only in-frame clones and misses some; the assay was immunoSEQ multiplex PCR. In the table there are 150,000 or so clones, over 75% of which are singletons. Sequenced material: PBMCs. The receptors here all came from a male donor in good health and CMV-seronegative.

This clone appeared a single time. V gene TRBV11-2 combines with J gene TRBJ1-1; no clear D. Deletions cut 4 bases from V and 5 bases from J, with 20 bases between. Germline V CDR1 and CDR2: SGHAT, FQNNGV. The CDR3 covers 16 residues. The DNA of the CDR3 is TGTGCCAGCAGCTCCGGCTCGGGAAACTTCGGTACTGAAGCTTTCTTT. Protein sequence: CASSSGSGNFGTEAFF.

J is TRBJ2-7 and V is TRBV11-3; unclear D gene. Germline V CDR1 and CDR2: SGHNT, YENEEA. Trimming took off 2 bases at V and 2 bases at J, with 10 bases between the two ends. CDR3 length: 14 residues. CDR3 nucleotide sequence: TGTGCCAGCAGCTTAACTGCACAGACCTACGAGCAGTACTTC. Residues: CASSLTAQTYEQYF.

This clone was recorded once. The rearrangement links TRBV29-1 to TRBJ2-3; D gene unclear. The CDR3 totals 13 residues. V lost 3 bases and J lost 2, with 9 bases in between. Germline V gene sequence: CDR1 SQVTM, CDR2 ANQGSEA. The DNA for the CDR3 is TGCAGCGTTGAGTCAGTAAACACAGATACGCAGTATTTT. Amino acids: CSVESVNTDTQYF.

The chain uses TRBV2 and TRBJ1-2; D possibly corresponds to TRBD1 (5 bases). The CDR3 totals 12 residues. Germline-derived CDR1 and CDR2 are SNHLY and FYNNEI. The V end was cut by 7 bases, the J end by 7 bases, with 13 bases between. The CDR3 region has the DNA TGTGCCAGCACCAAAGATAGGGGTGGCTACACCTTC. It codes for CASTKDRGGYTF.

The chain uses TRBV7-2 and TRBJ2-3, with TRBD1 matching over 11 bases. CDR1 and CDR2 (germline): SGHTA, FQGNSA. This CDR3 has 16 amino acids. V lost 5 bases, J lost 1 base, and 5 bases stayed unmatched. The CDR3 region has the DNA TGTGCCAGCAGCCCTAGGACAGGGGGCGGCACAGATACGCAGTATTTT. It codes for CASSPRTGGGTDTQYF.

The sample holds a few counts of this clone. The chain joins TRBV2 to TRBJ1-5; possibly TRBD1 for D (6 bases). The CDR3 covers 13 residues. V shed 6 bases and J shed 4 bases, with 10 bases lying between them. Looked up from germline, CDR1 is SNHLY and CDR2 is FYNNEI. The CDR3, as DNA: TGTGCCAGCAGGGTGGACAGAAATCAGCCCCAGCATTTT. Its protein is CASRVDRNQPQHF.

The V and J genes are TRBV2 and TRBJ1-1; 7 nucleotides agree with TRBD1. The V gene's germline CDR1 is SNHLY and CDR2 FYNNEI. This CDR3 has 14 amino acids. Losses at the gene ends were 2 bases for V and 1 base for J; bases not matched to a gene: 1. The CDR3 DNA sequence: TGTGCCAGCAGTGAAAGGACAGGGAACACTGAAGCTTTCTTT. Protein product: CASSERTGNTEAFF. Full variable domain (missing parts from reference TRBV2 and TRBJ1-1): EPEVTQTPSHQVTQMGQEVILRCVPISNHLYFYWYRQILGQKVEFLVSFYNNEISEKSEIFDDQFSVERPDGSNFTLKIRSTKLEDSAMYFCASSERTGNTEAFFGQGTRLTVV.

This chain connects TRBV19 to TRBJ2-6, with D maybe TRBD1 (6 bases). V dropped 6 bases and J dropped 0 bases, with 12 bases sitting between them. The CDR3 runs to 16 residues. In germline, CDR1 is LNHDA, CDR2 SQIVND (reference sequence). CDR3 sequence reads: CASRTGSNSGANVLTF. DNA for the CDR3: TGTGCCAGTAGGACAGGATCCAACTCTGGGGCCAACGTCCTGACTTTC.

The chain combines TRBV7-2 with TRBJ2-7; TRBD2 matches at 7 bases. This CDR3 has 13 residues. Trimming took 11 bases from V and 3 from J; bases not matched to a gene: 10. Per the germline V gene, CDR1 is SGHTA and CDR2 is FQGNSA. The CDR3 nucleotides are TGTGCCGTGGCGGGGGACTCCGTCTACGAGCAGTACTTC. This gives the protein CAVAGDSVYEQYF.

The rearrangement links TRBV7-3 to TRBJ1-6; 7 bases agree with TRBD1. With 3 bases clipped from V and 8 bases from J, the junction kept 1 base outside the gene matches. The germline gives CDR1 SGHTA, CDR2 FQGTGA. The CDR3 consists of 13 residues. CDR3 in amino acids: CASSLGQHSPLHF. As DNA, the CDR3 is TGTGCCAGCAGCTTGGGACAGCATTCACCCCTCCACTTT.

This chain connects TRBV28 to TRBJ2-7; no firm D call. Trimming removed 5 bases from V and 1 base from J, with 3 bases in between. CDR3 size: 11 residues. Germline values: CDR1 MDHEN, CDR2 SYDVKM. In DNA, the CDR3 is TGTGCCAGCAGTATATCCTACGAGCAGTACTTC. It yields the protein CASSISYEQYF. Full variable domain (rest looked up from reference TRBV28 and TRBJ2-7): DVKVTQSSRYLVKRTGEKVFLECVQDMDHENMFWYRQDPGLGLRLIYFSYDVKMKEKGDIPEGYSVSREKKERFSLILESASTNQTSMYLCASSISYEQYFGPGTRLTVT.

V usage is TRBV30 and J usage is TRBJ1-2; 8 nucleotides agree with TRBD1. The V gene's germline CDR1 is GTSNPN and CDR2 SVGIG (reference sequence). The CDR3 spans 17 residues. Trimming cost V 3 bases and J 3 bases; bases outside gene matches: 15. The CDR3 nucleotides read TGTGCCTGGAGCAACCAAAACCGGGACAGGTCCGACTATGGCTACACCTTC. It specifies CAWSNQNRDRSDYGYTF.

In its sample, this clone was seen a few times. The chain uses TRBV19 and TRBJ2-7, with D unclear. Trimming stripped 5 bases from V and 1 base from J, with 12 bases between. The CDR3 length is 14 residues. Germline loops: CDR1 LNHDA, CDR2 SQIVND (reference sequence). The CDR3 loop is CASSRQVSSYEQYF. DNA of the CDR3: TGTGCCAGTAGTCGGCAGGTTTCTTCCTACGAGCAGTACTTC. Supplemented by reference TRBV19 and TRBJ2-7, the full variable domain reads DGGITQSPKYLFRKEGQNVTLSCEQNLNHDAMYWYRQDPGQGLRLIYYSQIVNDFQKGDIAEGYSVSREKKESFPLTVTSAQKNPTAFYLCASSRQVSSYEQYFGPGTRLTVT.

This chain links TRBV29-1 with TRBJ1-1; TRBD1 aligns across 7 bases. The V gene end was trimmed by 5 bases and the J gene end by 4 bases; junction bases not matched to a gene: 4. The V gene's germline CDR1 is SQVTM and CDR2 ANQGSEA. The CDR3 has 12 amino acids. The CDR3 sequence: CSVIRGSTEAFF. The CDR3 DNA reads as TGCAGCGTTATCAGGGGGTCCACTGAAGCTTTCTTT. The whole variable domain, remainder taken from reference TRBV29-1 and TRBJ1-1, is SAVISQKPSRDICQRGTSLTIQCQVDSQVTMMFWYRQQPGQSLTLIATANQGSEATYESGFVIDKFPISRPNLTFSTLTVSNMSPEDSSIYLCSVIRGSTEAFFGQGTRLTVV.

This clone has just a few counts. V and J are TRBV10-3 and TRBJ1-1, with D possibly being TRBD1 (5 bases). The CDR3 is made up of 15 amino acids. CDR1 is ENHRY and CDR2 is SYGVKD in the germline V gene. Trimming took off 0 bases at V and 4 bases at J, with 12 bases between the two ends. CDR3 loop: CAISESGGRGTEAFF. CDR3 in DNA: TGTGCCATCAGTGAGTCGGGAGGGAGGGGCACTGAAGCTTTCTTT.

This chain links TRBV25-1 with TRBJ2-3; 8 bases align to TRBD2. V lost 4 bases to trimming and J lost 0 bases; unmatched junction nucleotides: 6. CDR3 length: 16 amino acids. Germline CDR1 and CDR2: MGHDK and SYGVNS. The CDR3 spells CASSAPGRASTDTQYF. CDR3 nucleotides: TGTGCCAGCAGTGCCCCCGGGAGGGCGAGCACAGATACGCAGTATTTT.

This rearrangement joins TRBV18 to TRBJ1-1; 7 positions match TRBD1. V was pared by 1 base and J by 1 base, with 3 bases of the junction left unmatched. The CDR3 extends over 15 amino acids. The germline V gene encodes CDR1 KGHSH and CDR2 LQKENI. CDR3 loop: CASSPRDSENTEAFF. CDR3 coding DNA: TGTGCCAGCTCACCACGGGACAGCGAGAACACTGAAGCTTTCTTT. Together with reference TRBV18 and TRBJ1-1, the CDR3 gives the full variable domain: NAGVMQNPRHLVRRRGQEARLRCSPMKGHSHVYWYRQLPEEGLKFMVYLQKENIIDESGMPKERFSAEFPKEGPSILRIQQVVRGDSAAYFCASSPRDSENTEAFFGQGTRLTVV.

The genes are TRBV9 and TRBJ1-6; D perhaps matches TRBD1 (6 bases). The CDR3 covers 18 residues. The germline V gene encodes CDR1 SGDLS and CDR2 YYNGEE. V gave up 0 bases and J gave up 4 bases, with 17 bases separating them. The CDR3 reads CASSVGVGGLTYNSPLHF. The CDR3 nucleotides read TGTGCCAGCAGCGTAGGGGTAGGGGGTCTGACTTATAATTCACCCCTCCACTTT.

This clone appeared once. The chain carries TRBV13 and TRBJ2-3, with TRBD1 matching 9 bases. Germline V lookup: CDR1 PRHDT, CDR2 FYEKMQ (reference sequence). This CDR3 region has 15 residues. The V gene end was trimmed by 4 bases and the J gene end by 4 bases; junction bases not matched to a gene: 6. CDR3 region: CASSSGQGMADTQYF. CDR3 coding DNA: TGTGCCAGCAGCTCCGGACAGGGGATGGCAGATACGCAGTATTTT.

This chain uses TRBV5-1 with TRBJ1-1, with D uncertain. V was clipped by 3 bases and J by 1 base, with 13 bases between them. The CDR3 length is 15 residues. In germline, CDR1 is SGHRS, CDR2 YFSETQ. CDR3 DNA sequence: TGCGCCAGCAGCTCCCTGACACTTGGGAACACTGAAGCTTTCTTT. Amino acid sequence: CASSSLTLGNTEAFF. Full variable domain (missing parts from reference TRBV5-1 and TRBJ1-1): KAGVTQTPRYLIKTRGQQVTLSCSPISGHRSVSWYQQTPGQGLQFLFEYFSETQRNKGNFPGRFSGRQFSNSRSEMNVSTLELGDSALYLCASSSLTLGNTEAFFGQGTRLTVV.

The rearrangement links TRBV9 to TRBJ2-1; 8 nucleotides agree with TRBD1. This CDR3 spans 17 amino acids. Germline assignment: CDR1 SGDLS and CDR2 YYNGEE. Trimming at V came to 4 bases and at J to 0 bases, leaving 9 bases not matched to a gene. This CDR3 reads CASSPGGGWSSYNEQFF. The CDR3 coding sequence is TGTGCCAGCAGCCCAGGGGGCGGGTGGAGCTCCTACAATGAGCAGTTCTTC.

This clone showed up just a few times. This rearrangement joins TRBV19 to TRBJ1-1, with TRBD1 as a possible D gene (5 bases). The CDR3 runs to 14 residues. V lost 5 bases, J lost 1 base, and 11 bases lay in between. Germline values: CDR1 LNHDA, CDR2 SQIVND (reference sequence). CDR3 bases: TGTGCCAGTAGTGTCTCCGGGGGGAACACTGAAGCTTTCTTT. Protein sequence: CASSVSGGNTEAFF.

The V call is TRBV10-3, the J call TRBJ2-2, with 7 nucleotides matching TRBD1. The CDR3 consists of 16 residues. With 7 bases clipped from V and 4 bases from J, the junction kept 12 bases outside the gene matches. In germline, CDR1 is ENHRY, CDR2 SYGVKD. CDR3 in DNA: TGTGCCATCACCACAGGGGACACCTCAGGCACCGGGGAGCTGTTTTTT. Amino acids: CAITTGDTSGTGELFF.

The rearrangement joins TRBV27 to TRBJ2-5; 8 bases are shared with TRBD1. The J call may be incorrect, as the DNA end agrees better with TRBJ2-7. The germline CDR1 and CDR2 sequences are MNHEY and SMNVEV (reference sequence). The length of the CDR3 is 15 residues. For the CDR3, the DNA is TGTGCCAGCAGTTTATCTGAAACAGGGGGATACGAGCAGTACTTC. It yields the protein CASSLSETGGYEQYF.

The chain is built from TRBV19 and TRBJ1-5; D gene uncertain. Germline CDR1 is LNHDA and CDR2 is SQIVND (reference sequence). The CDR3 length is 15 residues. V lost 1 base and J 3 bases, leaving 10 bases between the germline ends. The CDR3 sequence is CASSIVAVYNQPQHF. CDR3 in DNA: TGTGCCAGTAGTATAGTAGCGGTGTACAATCAGCCCCAGCATTTT.